The rows below give T cell receptor beta chains drawn from one sample of a study of blood T cell repertoires in COVID-19. Libraries were prepared by immunoSEQ multiplex PCR; TCRdb keeps only in-frame clonotypes and omits some of them. The sample shows some 250,000 clones, approximately 80% of them seen only once. The sample was peripheral blood. Receptors were obtained from a woman aged 55-69 years with active or convalescent COVID-19. Both conserved end residues are part of each CDR3.

j_gene: TRBJ2-2
v_gene: TRBV9
CDR3aa: CASSVGLVSATTGELFF

j_gene: TRBJ2-3
v_gene: TRBV19
CDR3aa: CASRRDYSTDTQYF

j_gene: TRBJ1-1
v_gene: TRBV7-7
CDR3aa: CASSLSQSGEAFF

j_gene: TRBJ1-1
v_gene: TRBV6-1
CDR3aa: CASSEPGHGNTEAFF

j_gene: TRBJ1-1
v_gene: TRBV7-2
CDR3aa: CASSLGQGSDTEAFF

j_gene: TRBJ1-5
v_gene: TRBV19
CDR3aa: CASSPGRAPGQPQHF

j_gene: TRBJ1-3
v_gene: TRBV19
CDR3aa: CASSITGSGNTIYF

j_gene: TRBJ2-2
v_gene: TRBV24-1
CDR3aa: CATSDGPSGGFSTGELFF

j_gene: TRBJ2-7
v_gene: TRBV30
CDR3aa: CAWSVRSSGGGYEQYF

j_gene: TRBJ2-5
v_gene: TRBV5-6
CDR3aa: CASSQGQGGETQYF

j_gene: TRBJ1-5
v_gene: TRBV7-8
CDR3aa: CASSFSGQGAEPQHF

j_gene: TRBJ1-2
v_gene: TRBV9
CDR3aa: CASSPQGTTRGYTF

j_gene: TRBJ2-1
v_gene: TRBV9
CDR3aa: CASSVESGGREQFF

j_gene: TRBJ2-1
v_gene: TRBV6-5
CDR3aa: CASSYRDRVRNEQFF

j_gene: TRBJ1-5
v_gene: TRBV6-5
CDR3aa: CASSYAGVSNQPQHF

j_gene: TRBJ1-1
v_gene: TRBV6-6
CDR3aa: CASRITGENTEAFF

j_gene: TRBJ2-5
v_gene: TRBV7-8
CDR3aa: CASSLRGRETQYF

j_gene: TRBJ2-5
v_gene: TRBV6-4
CDR3aa: CASNGGQGSETQYF

j_gene: TRBJ2-1
v_gene: TRBV14
CDR3aa: CASSPLGKRGGSNEQFF

j_gene: TRBJ1-5
v_gene: TRBV18
CDR3aa: CASSPTGAANQPQHF

j_gene: TRBJ2-7
v_gene: TRBV7-2
CDR3aa: CASSLTYEQYF

j_gene: TRBJ2-7
v_gene: TRBV7-9
CDR3aa: CASSPRDRGSYEQYF

j_gene: TRBJ2-1
v_gene: TRBV6-5
CDR3aa: CASRSTGYNEQFF

j_gene: TRBJ2-7
v_gene: TRBV29-1
CDR3aa: CSAARSSYEQYF

j_gene: TRBJ2-7
v_gene: TRBV12-5
CDR3aa: CASGFTDGAYEQYF

j_gene: TRBJ2-1
v_gene: TRBV4-1
CDR3aa: CASSQEAQGSYNEQFF

j_gene: TRBJ1-2
v_gene: TRBV27
CDR3aa: CASSLSQGAGSGYTF

j_gene: TRBJ2-2
v_gene: TRBV6-6
CDR3aa: CASSRTSGPKGELFF

j_gene: TRBJ1-5
v_gene: TRBV19
CDR3aa: CASSNQEQGNQPQHF

j_gene: TRBJ2-1
v_gene: TRBV7-3
CDR3aa: CASSLIRGQGLNEQFF

j_gene: TRBJ2-1
v_gene: TRBV2
CDR3aa: CAKMPGLAGGRINEQFF

j_gene: TRBJ1-2
v_gene: TRBV18
CDR3aa: CASSPGRGNYGYTF

j_gene: TRBJ2-3
v_gene: TRBV23-1
CDR3aa: CASSQVAGTSTDTQYF